A selection of T cell receptor beta chains follows, all from one sample in a study of beta chain features in type 1 diabetes. Assay: immunoSEQ multiplex PCR; the TCRdb copy retains only in-frame clones and omits some. The table includes approximately 600,000 clones, around 11% detected once. The sequencing sample was made of naive CD4+ T cells from blood. The origin of the receptors is a man aged 25-40 years with type 1 diabetes. Both conserved end residues are trimmed from each CDR3. Clone size is not always given. Where it is, it says once, few, many or a class for expanded clones.

>-|-|TRBV30
AWSAQPPYEQY
>TRBJ1-2|-|TRBV4-3
ASSQDPRGLGGYT
>TRBJ2-2|-|TRBV11-2
ASSFGLGELF
>TRBJ2-1|-|TRBV19
ASSMSGVAVRGEQF
>TRBJ1-6|-|TRBV27
ASSTGGSNSPLH
>TRBJ1-5|few|TRBV6-5
ASSYGQGLVPQH
>TRBJ2-1|few|TRBV11-2
ASSLAGTYNEQF
>TRBJ2-7|-|TRBV6-5
ASSYISGYEQY
>TRBJ1-3|few|TRBV7-2
ASSSALRGLRGNTIY
>TRBJ2-1|-|TRBV29-1
SVDRGQSNEQF
>TRBJ2-5|few|TRBV5-4
ASRSIGGQETQY
>TRBJ2-1|few|TRBV7-3
ASSGATGYNEQF
>TRBJ2-5|-|TRBV6-5
ASSRARVAETQY
>TRBJ2-1|-|TRBV2
ASSEAVAAYNEQF
>TRBJ2-3|few|TRBV6-1
ASSEAFGPQGY
>TRBJ1-1|-|TRBV25-1
ASSEGGVFAF
>TRBJ1-2|few|TRBV29-1
SVEEIRSRGGYT
>TRBJ2-1|-|TRBV25-1
ASSVPGYNEQF
>TRBJ2-7|-|TRBV27
ASSKVAGAYEQY
>TRBJ1-2|-|TRBV19
ASSSLDRSHGYT
>TRBJ1-4|-|TRBV6-5
ASSSTGEGEKLF
>TRBJ1-2|-|TRBV7-8
ASSPDRGGGYGYT
>TRBJ2-1|few|TRBV29-1
SVHEDSAYGEQF
>TRBJ2-3|few|TRBV5-1
ASRESGGAADTQY
>TRBJ2-7|-|TRBV6-5
ASRRTSYEQY
>TRBJ2-5|-|TRBV27
ASSLGLLAGGQETQY
>TRBJ1-5|-|TRBV4-1
ASSPLEISHQPQH
>TRBJ1-1|few|TRBV29-1
SALYRGGTEAF
>TRBJ2-1|few|TRBV4-2
ASSYSSGTGSINEQF
>TRBJ2-3|few|TRBV7-2
ASSLVGTDTQY
>TRBJ2-7|-|TRBV7-2
ASSFGGVYEQY
>TRBJ2-7|-|TRBV18
ASSPPGTDIRHEQY
>TRBJ2-5|-|TRBV7-9
ASSSPALAQETQY
>TRBJ2-1|-|TRBV5-1
ASSRSGLDEQF